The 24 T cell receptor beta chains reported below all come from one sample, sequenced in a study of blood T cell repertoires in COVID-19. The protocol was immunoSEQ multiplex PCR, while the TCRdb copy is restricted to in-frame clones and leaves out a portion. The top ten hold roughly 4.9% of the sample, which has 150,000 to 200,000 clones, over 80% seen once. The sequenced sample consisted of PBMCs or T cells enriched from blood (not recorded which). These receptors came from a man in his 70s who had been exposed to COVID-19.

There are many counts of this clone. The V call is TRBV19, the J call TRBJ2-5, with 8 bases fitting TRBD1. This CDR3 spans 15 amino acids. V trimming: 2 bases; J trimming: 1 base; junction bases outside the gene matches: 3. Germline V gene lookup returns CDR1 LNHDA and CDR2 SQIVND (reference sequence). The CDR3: CASSIQGAFQETQYF. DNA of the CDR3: TGTGCCAGTAGTATACAGGGGGCCTTCCAAGAGACCCAGTACTTC.

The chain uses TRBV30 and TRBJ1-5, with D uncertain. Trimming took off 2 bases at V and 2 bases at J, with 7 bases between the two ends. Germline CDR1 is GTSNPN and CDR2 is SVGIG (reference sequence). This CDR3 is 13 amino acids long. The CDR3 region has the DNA TGTGCCTGGAGTTTAACAGGCAATCAGCCCCAGCATTTT. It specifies CAWSLTGNQPQHF.

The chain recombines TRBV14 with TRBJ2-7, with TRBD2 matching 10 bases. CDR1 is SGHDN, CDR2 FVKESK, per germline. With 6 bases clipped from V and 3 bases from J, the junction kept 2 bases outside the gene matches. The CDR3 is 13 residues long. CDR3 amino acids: CASRLAGNYEQYF. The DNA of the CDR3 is TGTGCCAGCAGACTAGCGGGAAACTACGAGCAGTACTTC.

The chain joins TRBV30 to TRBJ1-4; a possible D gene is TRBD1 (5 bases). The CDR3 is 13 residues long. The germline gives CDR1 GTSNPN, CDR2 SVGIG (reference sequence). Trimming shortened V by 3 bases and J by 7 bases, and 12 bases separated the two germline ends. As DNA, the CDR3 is TGTGCCTGGAGCGCCGGGGGGGTTGAAAAACTGTTTTTT. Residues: CAWSAGGVEKLFF.

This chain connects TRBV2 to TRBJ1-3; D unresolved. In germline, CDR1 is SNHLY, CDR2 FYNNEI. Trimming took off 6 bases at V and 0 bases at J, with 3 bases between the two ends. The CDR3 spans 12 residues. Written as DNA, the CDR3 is TGTGCCAGCAGCCGCTCTGGAAACACCATATATTTT. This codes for CASSRSGNTIYF.

DNA for the CDR3: TGTGCCAGCGGGGCTAGCGGGGGCACACCACCCGGGGAGCTGTTTTTT. It is translated as CASGASGGTPPGELFF. V and J are TRBV11-3 and TRBJ2-2; the match to TRBD2 covers 10 bases. Germline V CDR1 and CDR2: SGHNT, YENEEA. J was trimmed by 6 bases and V by 8 bases; bases with no gene match: 12. The CDR3 length is 16 residues.

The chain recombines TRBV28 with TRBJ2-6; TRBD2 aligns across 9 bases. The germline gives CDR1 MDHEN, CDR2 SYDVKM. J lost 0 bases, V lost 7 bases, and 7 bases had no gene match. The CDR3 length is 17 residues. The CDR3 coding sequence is TGTGCCAGCACGGGCGGGGGGGCCCCCTCTGGGGCCAACGTCCTGACTTTC. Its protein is CASTGGGAPSGANVLTF. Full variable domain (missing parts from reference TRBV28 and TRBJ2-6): DVKVTQSSRYLVKRTGEKVFLECVQDMDHENMFWYRQDPGLGLRLIYFSYDVKMKEKGDIPEGYSVSREKKERFSLILESASTNQTSMYLCASTGGGAPSGANVLTFGAGSRLTVL.

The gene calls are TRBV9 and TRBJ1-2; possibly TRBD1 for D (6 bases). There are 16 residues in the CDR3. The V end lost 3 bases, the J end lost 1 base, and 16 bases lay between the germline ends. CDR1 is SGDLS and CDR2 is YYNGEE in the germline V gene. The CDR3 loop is CASSANSGDFNYGYTF. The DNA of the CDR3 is TGTGCCAGCAGCGCGAACTCAGGGGATTTTAACTATGGCTACACCTTC.

The CDR3 reads CASSRLAGAYYEQYF. CDR3 coding DNA: TGTGCCAGCAGTCGACTAGCGGGAGCGTACTACGAGCAGTACTTC. The chain combines TRBV28 with TRBJ2-7, with TRBD2 matching over 12 bases. V dropped 5 bases and J dropped 3; count of bases not matched to a gene: 5. CDR1 and CDR2 (germline): MDHEN, SYDVKM. The CDR3 runs to 15 residues.

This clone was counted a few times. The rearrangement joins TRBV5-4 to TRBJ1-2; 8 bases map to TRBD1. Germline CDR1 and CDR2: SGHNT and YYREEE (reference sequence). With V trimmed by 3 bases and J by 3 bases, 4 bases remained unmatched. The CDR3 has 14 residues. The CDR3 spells CASSSGQDYYGYTF. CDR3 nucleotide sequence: TGTGCCAGCAGCTCGGGACAGGATTACTATGGCTACACCTTC.

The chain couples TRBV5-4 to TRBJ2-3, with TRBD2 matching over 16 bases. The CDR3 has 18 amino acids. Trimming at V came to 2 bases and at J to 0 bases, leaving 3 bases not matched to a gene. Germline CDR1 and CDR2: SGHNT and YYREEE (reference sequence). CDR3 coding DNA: TGTGCCAGCAGCTTAGGGACTAGCGGGGGGGGCAGCACAGATACGCAGTATTTT. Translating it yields CASSLGTSGGGSTDTQYF. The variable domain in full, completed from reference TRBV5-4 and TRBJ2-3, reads ETGVTQSPTHLIKTRGQQVTLRCSSQSGHNTVSWYQQALGQGPQFIFQYYREEENGRGNFPPRFSGLQFPNYSSELNVNALELDDSALYLCASSLGTSGGGSTDTQYFGPGTRLTVL.

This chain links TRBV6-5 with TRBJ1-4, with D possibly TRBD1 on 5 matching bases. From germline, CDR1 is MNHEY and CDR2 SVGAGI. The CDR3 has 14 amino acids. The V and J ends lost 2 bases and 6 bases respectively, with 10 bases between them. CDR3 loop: CASSYQGGDEKLFF. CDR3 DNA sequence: TGTGCCAGCAGTTACCAGGGAGGGGATGAAAAACTGTTTTTT.

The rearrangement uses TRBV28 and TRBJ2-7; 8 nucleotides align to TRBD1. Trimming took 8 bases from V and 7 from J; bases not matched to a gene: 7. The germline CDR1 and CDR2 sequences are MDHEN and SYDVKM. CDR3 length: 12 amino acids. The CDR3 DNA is TGTGCCAGCCGGACAGGGACGGGTGAGCAGTACTTC. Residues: CASRTGTGEQYF. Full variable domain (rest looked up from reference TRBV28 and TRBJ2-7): DVKVTQSSRYLVKRTGEKVFLECVQDMDHENMFWYRQDPGLGLRLIYFSYDVKMKEKGDIPEGYSVSREKKERFSLILESASTNQTSMYLCASRTGTGEQYFGPGTRLTVT.

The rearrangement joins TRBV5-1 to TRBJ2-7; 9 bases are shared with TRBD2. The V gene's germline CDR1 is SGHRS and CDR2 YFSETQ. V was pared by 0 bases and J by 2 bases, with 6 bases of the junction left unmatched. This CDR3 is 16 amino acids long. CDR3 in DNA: TGCGCCAGCAGCTTGGGTGGGCCTAGCGGGACCTACGAGCAGTACTTC. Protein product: CASSLGGPSGTYEQYF.

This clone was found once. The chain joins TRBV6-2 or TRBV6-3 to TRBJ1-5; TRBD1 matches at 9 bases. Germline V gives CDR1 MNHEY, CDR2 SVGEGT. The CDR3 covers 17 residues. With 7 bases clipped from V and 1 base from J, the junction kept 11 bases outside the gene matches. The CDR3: CASIPGQGLRSNQPQHF. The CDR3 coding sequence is TGTGCCAGCATCCCTGGACAGGGGTTGAGAAGCAATCAGCCCCAGCATTTT.

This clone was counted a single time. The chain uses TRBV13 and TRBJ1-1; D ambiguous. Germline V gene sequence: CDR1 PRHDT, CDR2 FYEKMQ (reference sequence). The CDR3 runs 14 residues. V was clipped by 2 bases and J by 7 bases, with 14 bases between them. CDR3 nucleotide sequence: TGTGCCAGCAGCTTAATGGGTTCGGGGTTTGAAGCTTTCTTT. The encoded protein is CASSLMGSGFEAFF.

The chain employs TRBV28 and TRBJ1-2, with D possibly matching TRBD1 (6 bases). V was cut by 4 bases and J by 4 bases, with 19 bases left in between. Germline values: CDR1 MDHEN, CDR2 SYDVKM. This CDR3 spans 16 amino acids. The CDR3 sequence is CASSSPTGAVGYGYTF. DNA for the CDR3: TGTGCCAGCAGTTCCCCGACAGGCGCCGTGGGCTATGGCTACACCTTC.

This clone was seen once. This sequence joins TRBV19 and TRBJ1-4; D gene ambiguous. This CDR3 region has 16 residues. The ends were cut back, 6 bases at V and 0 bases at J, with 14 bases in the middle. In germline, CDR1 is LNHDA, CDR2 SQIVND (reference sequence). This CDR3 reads CASSMSEGATNEKLFF. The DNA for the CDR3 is TGTGCCAGTAGCATGAGTGAGGGTGCAACTAATGAAAAACTGTTTTTT.

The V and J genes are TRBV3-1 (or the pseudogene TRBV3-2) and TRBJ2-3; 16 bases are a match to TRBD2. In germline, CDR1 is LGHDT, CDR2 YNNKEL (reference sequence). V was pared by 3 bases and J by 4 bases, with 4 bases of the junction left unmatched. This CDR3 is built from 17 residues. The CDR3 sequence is CASSQTGTSGGADTQYF. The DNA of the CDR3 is TGTGCCAGCAGCCAGACCGGGACTAGCGGGGGGGCAGATACGCAGTATTTT.

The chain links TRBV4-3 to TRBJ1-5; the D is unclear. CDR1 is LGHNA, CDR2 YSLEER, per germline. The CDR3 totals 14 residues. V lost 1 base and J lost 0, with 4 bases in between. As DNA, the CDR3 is TGCGCCAGCAGCCAAGGTCATAGCAATCAGCCCCAGCATTTT. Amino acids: CASSQGHSNQPQHF.

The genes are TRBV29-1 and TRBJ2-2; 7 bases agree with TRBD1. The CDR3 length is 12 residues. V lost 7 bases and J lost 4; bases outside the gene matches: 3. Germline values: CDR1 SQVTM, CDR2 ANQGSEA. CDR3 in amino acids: CSGGQSTGELFF. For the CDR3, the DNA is TGCAGCGGGGGACAGTCCACCGGGGAGCTGTTTTTT.

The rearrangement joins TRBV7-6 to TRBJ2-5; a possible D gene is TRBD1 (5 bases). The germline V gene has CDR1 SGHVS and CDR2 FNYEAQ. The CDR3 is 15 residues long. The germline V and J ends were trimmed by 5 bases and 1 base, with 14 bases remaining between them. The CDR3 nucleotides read TGTGCCAGCAGCGTTCTCTATGGGGCCCAAGAGACCCAGTACTTC. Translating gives CASSVLYGAQETQYF.

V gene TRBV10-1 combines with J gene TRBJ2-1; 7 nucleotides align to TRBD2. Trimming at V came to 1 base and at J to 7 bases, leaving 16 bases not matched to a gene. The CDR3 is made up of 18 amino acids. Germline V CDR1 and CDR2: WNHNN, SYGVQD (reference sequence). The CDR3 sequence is CASSELRRGAGPSNEQFF. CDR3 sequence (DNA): TGCGCCAGCAGTGAGTTACGGCGAGGAGCGGGGCCCTCGAATGAGCAGTTCTTC.

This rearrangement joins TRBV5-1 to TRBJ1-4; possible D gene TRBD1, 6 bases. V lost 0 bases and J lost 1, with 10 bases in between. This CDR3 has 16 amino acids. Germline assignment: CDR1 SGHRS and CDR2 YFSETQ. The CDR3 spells CASSLGQGLTNEKLFF. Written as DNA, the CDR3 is TGCGCCAGCAGCTTGGGGCAGGGGTTAACTAATGAAAAACTGTTTTTT.